This TCR beta chain was recorded in a study of cytomegalovirus exposure and HLA in healthy donors. General study findings and limits: The later analysis indicated that the majority of CMV-associated TCR beta chains appeared HLA-restricted.

Those who donated were healthy bone marrow donors. Though nominally healthy at sampling, donors likely had unrecorded immune exposures. Worth noting for this clone: Its target is unknown.

Looked up from germline, CDR1 is SGDLS and CDR2 is YYNGEE. The CDR3 runs to 13 residues. The V end lost 0 bases, the J end lost 6 bases, and 7 bases lay between the germline ends. Use of 60 Vbeta and 13 Jbeta primers characterized the PCR. Original processing methods: In a later analysis, of around 80 million unique beta chains, about 11 million appeared in at least two donors. Clones were read by immunoSEQ multiplex PCR, and TCRdb kept only the in-frame ones, dropping some. For V, J and clone size, that table is used; D and trimming come from the DNA. The sample has under 150,000 clones, around 10% seen once.

The clonotype comes from a male donor in good health and CMV-seronegative. The sequencing input was PBMCs. The chain recombines TRBV9 with TRBJ2-1, with D unclear. CDR3 protein: CASSVANLNEQFF. CDR3 DNA sequence: TGTGCCAGCAGCGTAGCTAACCTCAATGAGCAGTTCTTC.